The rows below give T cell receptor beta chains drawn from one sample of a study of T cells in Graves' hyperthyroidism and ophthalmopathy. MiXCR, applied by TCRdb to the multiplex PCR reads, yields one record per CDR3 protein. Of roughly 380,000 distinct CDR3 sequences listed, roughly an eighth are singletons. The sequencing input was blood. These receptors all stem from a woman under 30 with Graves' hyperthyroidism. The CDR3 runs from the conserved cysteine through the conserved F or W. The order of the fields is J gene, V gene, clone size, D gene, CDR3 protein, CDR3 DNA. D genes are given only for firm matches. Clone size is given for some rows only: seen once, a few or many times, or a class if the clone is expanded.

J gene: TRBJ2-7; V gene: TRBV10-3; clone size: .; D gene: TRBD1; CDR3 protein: CAISYTGTGGCEQYF; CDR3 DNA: TGTGCCATCAGTTACACCGGGACAGGGGGTTGCGAGCAGTACTTC
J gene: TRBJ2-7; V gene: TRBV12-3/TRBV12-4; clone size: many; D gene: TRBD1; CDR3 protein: CASSAYGTGPLEQYF; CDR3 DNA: TGTGCCAGCAGTGCGTACGGGACAGGCCCCCTCGAGCAGTACTTC
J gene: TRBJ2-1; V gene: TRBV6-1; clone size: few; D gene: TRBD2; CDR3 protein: CASSEVLAGGKDEQFF; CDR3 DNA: TGTGCCAGCAGTGAAGTCCTTGCGGGAGGCAAGGATGAGCAGTTCTTC
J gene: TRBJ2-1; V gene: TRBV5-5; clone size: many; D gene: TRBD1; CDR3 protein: CASSLGDSREQFF; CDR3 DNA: TGTGCCAGCAGCTTGGGGGACAGCCGGGAGCAGTTCTTC
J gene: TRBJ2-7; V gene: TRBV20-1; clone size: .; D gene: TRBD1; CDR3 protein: CSARDGTGVYEQYF; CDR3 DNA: TGCAGTGCTAGAGATGGGACAGGGGTCTACGAGCAGTACTTC
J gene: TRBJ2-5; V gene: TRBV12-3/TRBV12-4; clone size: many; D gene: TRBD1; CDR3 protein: CASSGQGTRETQYF; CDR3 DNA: TGTGCCAGCAGCGGACAGGGGACAAGGGAGACCCAGTACTTC
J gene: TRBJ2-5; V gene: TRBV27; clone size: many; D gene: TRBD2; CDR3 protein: CASSFRVSGTSGRAKGETQYF; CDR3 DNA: TGTGCCAGCAGTTTTCGGGTTTCCGGGACTAGCGGGAGGGCTAAGGGAGAGACCCAGTACTTC
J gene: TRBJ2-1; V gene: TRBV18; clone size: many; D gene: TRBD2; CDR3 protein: CASSPTGGLAGARYNEQFF; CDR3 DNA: TGTGCCAGCTCACCCACGGGAGGACTAGCGGGAGCGAGGTACAATGAGCAGTTCTTC
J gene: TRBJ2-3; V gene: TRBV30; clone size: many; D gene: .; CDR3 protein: CAWSRRITDTQYF; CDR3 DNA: TGTGCCTGGAGTAGGCGGATCACAGATACGCAGTATTTT
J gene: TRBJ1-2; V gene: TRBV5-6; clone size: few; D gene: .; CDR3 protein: CASSYLGGQGNGYTF; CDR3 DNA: TGTGCCAGCAGCTATCTGGGGGGGCAGGGAAATGGCTACACCTTC
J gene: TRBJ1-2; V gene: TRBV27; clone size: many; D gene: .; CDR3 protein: CASSLTGTYGYTF; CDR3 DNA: TGTGCCAGCAGTCTCACGGGGACCTATGGCTACACCTTC
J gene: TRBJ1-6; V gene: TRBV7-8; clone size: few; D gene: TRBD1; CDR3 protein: CASSLGRKGAGNSPLHF; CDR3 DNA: TGTGCCAGCAGCTTAGGGCGTAAGGGGGCTGGTAATTCACCCCTCCACTTT
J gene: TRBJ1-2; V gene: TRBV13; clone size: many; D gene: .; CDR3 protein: CASSLGGTSGPYGYTF; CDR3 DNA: TGTGCCAGCAGCTTAGGCGGGACCAGTGGTCCCTATGGCTACACCTTC
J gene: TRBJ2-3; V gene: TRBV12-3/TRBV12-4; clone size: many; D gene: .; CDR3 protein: CASSQRANFPTDTQYF; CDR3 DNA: TGTGCCAGCAGTCAAAGAGCCAATTTCCCGACAGATACGCAGTATTTT
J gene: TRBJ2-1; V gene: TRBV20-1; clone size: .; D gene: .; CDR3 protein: CSAGLGGADEQFF; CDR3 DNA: TGCAGTGCTGGACTAGGGGGCGCGGATGAGCAGTTCTTC
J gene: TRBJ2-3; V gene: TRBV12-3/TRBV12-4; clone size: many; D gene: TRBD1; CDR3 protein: CASSFLRGQGTQYF; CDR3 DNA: TGTGCCAGCAGTTTCCTCAGGGGGCAGGGTACGCAGTATTTT
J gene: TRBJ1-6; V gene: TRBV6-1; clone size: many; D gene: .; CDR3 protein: CASSEEYYSPLHF; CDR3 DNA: TGTGCCAGCAGTGAAGAATACTATTCACCCCTCCACTTT
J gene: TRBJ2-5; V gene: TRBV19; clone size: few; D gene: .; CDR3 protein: CASMKEETQYF; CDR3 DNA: TGTGCCAGTATGAAGGAAGAGACCCAGTACTTC
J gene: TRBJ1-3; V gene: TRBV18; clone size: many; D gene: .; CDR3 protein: CASSAQGAGNTIYF; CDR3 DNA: TGTGCCAGCTCGGCACAGGGAGCTGGAAACACCATATATTTT
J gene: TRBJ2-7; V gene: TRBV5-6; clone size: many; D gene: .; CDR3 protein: CASSLSQGRGEQYF; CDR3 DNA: TGTGCCAGCAGCTTGTCACAGGGTAGGGGCGAGCAGTACTTC
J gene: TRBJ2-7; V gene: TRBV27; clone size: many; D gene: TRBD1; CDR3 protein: CASSFRGRIPNSYEQYF; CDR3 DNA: TGTGCCAGCAGCTTCAGGGGGCGAATACCCAACTCCTACGAGCAGTACTTC
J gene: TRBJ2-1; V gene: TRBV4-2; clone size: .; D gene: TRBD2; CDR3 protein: CASSQEEASGHNEQFF; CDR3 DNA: TGTGCCAGCAGCCAAGAAGAGGCTAGCGGTCACAATGAGCAGTTCTTC
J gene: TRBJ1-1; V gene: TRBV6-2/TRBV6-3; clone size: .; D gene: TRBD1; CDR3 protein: CASSYPRGQGGTEAFF; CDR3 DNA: TGTGCCAGCAGTTACCCCCGGGGCCAGGGGGGCACTGAAGCTTTCTTT
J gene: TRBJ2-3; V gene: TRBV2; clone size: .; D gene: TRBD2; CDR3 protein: CASGQTSGSSTDTQYF; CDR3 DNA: TGTGCCAGCGGTCAGACTAGCGGGAGTAGCACAGATACGCAGTATTTT
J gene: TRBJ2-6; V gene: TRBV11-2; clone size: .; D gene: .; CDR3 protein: CASSLQVGGSGANVLTF; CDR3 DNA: TGCGCCAGCAGCTTACAGGTTGGTGGCTCTGGGGCCAACGTCCTGACTTTC
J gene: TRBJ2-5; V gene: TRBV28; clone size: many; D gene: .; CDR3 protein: CALGPGLQETQYF; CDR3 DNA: TGTGCCCTTGGACCGGGGCTACAGGAGACCCAGTACTTC
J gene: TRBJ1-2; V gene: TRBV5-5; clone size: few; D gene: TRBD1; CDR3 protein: CASSLAGGLANYGYTF; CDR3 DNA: TGTGCCAGCAGCTTGGCAGGGGGTTTAGCTAACTATGGCTACACCTTC
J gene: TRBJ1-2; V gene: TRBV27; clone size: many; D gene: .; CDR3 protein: CASSLYARGVNYGYTF; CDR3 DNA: TGTGCCAGCAGTTTATACGCCAGGGGAGTTAACTATGGCTACACCTTC
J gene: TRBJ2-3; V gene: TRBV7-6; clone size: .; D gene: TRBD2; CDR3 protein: CASSLGSSGRTDTQYF; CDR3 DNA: TGTGCCAGCAGCTTAGGAAGTAGCGGGAGAACAGATACGCAGTATTTT
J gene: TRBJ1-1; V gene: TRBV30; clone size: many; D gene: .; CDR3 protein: CAWSAAGGTEAFF; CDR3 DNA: TGTGCCTGGAGTGCGGCAGGAGGCACTGAAGCTTTCTTT
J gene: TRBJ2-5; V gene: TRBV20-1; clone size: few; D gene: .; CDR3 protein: CSARDLEGYQETQYF; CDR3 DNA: TGCAGTGCTAGAGATCTAGAGGGGTACCAAGAGACCCAGTACTTC
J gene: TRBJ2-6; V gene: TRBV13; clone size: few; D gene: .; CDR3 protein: CASSTTRPVSGANVLTF; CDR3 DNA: TGTGCCAGCAGCACAACAAGACCGGTCTCTGGGGCCAACGTCCTGACTTTC
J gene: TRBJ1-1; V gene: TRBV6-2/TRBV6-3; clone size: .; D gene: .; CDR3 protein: CANSGPDRNTEAFF; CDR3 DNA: TGTGCCAACAGTGGACCGGACAGGAACACTGAAGCTTTCTTT
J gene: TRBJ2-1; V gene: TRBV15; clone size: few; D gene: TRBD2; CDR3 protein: CATSRARSVAGSYNEQFF; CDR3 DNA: TGTGCCACCAGCAGAGCCAGATCGGTAGCGGGCTCTTACAATGAGCAGTTCTTC
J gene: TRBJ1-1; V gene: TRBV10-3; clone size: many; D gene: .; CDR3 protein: CAISDVGEFEAFF; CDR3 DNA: TGTGCCATCAGTGATGTTGGTGAATTCGAAGCTTTCTTT
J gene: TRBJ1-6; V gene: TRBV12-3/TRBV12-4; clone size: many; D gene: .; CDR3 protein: CASSSRAFNSPLHF; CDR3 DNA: TGTGCCAGCAGTTCTCGGGCCTTCAATTCACCCCTCCACTTT
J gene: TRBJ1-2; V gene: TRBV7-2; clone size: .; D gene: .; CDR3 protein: CVSRFGGDNYGYTF; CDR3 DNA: TGTGTCAGCAGGTTCGGAGGGGACAACTATGGCTACACCTTC
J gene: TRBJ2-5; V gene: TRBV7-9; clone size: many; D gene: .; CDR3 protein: CASSLKAKDQETQYF; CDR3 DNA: TGTGCCAGCAGCTTAAAGGCGAAAGACCAAGAGACCCAGTACTTC
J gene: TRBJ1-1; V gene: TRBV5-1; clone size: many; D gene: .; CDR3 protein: CASSLAGGRGTEAFF; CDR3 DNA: TGCGCCAGCAGCTTGGCTGGGGGCCGCGGCACTGAAGCTTTCTTT
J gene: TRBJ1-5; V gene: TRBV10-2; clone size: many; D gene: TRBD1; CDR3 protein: CASAKTGMGSNQPQHF; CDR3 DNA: TGCGCCAGCGCTAAGACAGGGATGGGAAGCAATCAGCCCCAGCATTTT
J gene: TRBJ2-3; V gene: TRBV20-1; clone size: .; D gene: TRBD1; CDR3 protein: CSAGGDWTGGTDTQYF; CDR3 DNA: TGCAGTGCGGGGGGGGACTGGACAGGGGGCACAGATACGCAGTATTTT
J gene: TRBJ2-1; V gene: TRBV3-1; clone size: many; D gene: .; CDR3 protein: CASSQVRGANEQFF; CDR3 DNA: TGTGCCAGCAGCCAAGTGAGGGGGGCAAATGAGCAGTTCTTC
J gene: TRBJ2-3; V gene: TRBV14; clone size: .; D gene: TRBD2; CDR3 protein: CASSPWTSGISSTDTQYF; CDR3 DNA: TGTGCCAGCAGCCCTTGGACTAGCGGAATTTCTAGCACAGATACGCAGTATTTT
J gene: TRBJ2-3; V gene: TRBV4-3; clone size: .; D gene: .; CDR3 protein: CASRPSSGSTDTQYF; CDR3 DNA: TGCGCCAGCAGACCCTCGTCCGGGAGCACAGATACGCAGTATTTT